Below are 20 T cell receptor beta chains sequenced from a single sample in a study of T cell changes during pregnancy in multiple sclerosis. Sequencing was performed with immunoSEQ multiplex PCR; in TCRdb, only in-frame clones are kept and a portion is missing. The repertoire holds over 50,000 clones, with about 92% as singletons. The sequenced sample was peripheral blood, obtained in the first trimester of pregnancy. These receptors all stem from a female donor with multiple sclerosis, enrolled in a pregnancy study.

This chain links TRBV5-4 with TRBJ1-2, with D perhaps TRBD1 (5 bases). In germline, CDR1 is SGHNT, CDR2 YYREEE (reference sequence). Trimming cost V 0 bases and J 3 bases, with 9 bases left between them. The CDR3 runs 14 residues. DNA for the CDR3: TGTGCCAGCAGCTTGGCGGGGGTTTACTATGGCTACACCTTC. It yields the protein CASSLAGVYYGYTF.

The chain is built from TRBV4-2 and TRBJ2-3; 8 nucleotides agree with TRBD2. This CDR3 is 16 amino acids long. Germline V gene data show CDR1 as LGHNA and CDR2 as YNFKEQ. After removal of 0 bases from V and 3 bases from J, the junction contained 5 bases not matched to a gene. CDR3 nucleotides: TGTGCCAGCAGCCAAGATCAGGCTAGCGGGACAGATACGCAGTATTTT. It codes for CASSQDQASGTDTQYF.

The table lists this clone with a count of one. The gene calls are TRBV2 and TRBJ2-3, with D possibly TRBD1 on 5 matching bases. Trimming took off 5 bases at V and 5 bases at J, with 11 bases between the two ends. Germline values: CDR1 SNHLY, CDR2 FYNNEI. The CDR3 extends over 13 amino acids. The CDR3 loop reads CASSQETEDTQYF. CDR3 coding DNA: TGTGCCAGCAGTCAAGAGACAGAAGATACGCAGTATTTT. Full variable domain (outside the CDR3, taken from reference TRBV2 and TRBJ2-3): EPEVTQTPSHQVTQMGQEVILRCVPISNHLYFYWYRQILGQKVEFLVSFYNNEISEKSEIFDDQFSVERPDGSNFTLKIRSTKLEDSAMYFCASSQETEDTQYFGPGTRLTVL.

The gene calls are TRBV6-5 and TRBJ2-4, with a weak D call TRBD1 (6 bases). Per germline, CDR1 MNHEY and CDR2 SVGAGI. The CDR3 consists of 15 residues. Trimming took 6 bases from V and 0 from J, leaving 12 bases between them. CDR3 sequence reads: CASRTQGLAKNIQYF. In DNA form, the CDR3 reads TGTGCCAGCAGAACACAGGGATTAGCCAAAAACATTCAGTACTTC.

The chain links TRBV19 to TRBJ1-5; 7 bases map to TRBD1. The germline CDR1 and CDR2 sequences are LNHDA and SQIVND (reference sequence). V was clipped by 5 bases and J by 7 bases; unmatched bases: 8. This CDR3 has 14 residues. For the CDR3, the DNA is TGTGCCAGTAGTCCACAGGGGACGGGACAGCCCCAGCATTTT. Translation gives CASSPQGTGQPQHF. Full variable domain (rest looked up from reference TRBV19 and TRBJ1-5): DGGITQSPKYLFRKEGQNVTLSCEQNLNHDAMYWYRQDPGQGLRLIYYSQIVNDFQKGDIAEGYSVSREKKESFPLTVTSAQKNPTAFYLCASSPQGTGQPQHFGDGTRLSIL.

V gene TRBV30 combines with J gene TRBJ2-5, with no clear D. Trimming cost V 0 bases and J 4 bases, with 6 bases left between them. The CDR3 extends over 12 amino acids. Per germline, CDR1 GTSNPN and CDR2 SVGIG (reference sequence). The CDR3 DNA sequence: TGTGCCTGGAGTGTACTTCGAGAGACCCAGTACTTC. It codes for CAWSVLRETQYF.

The V gene is TRBV18, the J gene TRBJ2-6; D is possibly TRBD1 (6 bases). In germline, CDR1 is KGHSH, CDR2 LQKENI. This CDR3 has 19 residues. V lost 3 bases, J lost 1 base, and 19 bases lay in between. CDR3 protein: CASSPRTNPRGSGANVLTF. The CDR3 DNA sequence: TGTGCCAGCTCACCCCGAACAAACCCGAGGGGGTCTGGGGCCAACGTCCTGACTTTC.

This chain links TRBV4-3 with TRBJ2-1, with 10 positions matching TRBD2. Germline trimming cut 0 bases from V and 6 bases from J; bases unmatched to any gene: 8. The V gene's germline CDR1 is LGHNA and CDR2 YSLEER. The CDR3 runs 17 residues. Here the CDR3 reads CASSQDLPSGSSNEQFF. The DNA for the CDR3 is TGCGCCAGCAGCCAAGATCTCCCTAGCGGGAGCTCCAATGAGCAGTTCTTC.

The chain links TRBV21-1 to TRBJ2-5; the DNA was not used to check the table's D call, TRBD1. TRBV21-1 is a listed pseudogene. This CDR3 region has 16 residues. For the CDR3, the DNA is TGTGCCAGCAGCAAACCCCGGCAGGGCAGTTCGGAGACCCAGTACTTC. Amino acids: CASSKPRQGSSETQYF.

The V and J genes are TRBV7-6 and TRBJ2-2; 9 bases are a match to TRBD1. Germline assignment: CDR1 SGHVS and CDR2 FNYEAQ. With 1 base clipped from V and 4 bases from J, the junction kept 4 bases outside the gene matches. The CDR3 length is 16 residues. DNA for the CDR3: TGTGCCAGCAGCTTAGGGGGGACAGGGACCACCGGGGAGCTGTTTTTT. It is translated as CASSLGGTGTTGELFF.

V is TRBV7-3 and J is TRBJ2-1, with 7 positions matching TRBD2. Per germline, CDR1 SGHTA and CDR2 FQGTGA. This CDR3 region has 17 residues. After removal of 5 bases from V and 5 bases from J, the junction contained 15 bases not matched to a gene. The CDR3 sequence is CASSRWWGGDLDNEQFF. As DNA, the CDR3 is TGTGCCAGCAGCCGGTGGTGGGGGGGGGACTTAGACAATGAGCAGTTCTTC. Complete variable domain (other parts from reference TRBV7-3 and TRBJ2-1): GAGVSQTPSNKVTEKGKYVELRCDPISGHTALYWYRQSLGQGPEFLIYFQGTGAADDSGLPNDRFFAVRPEGSVSTLKIQRTERGDSAVYLCASSRWWGGDLDNEQFFGPGTRLTVL.

The rearrangement links TRBV19 to TRBJ2-2; D is undetermined. In germline, CDR1 is LNHDA, CDR2 SQIVND (reference sequence). The CDR3 loop spans 12 amino acids. Trimming left V 4 bases short and J 2 bases short, with 2 bases between. The CDR3 DNA follows: TGTGCCAGTAGTACAAACACCGGGGAGCTGTTTTTT. Its translation is CASSTNTGELFF.

This clone was recorded once. The V call is TRBV5-1, the J call TRBJ1-1; a weak D match, TRBD1 (6 bases). CDR3 length: 13 amino acids. Trimming removed 1 base from V and 5 bases from J, with 9 bases in between. Germline values: CDR1 SGHRS, CDR2 YFSETQ. DNA of the CDR3: TGCGCCAGCAGCTTGCCAGGGGTTACTGAAGCTTTCTTT. This gives the protein CASSLPGVTEAFF. Complete variable domain (other parts from reference TRBV5-1 and TRBJ1-1): KAGVTQTPRYLIKTRGQQVTLSCSPISGHRSVSWYQQTPGQGLQFLFEYFSETQRNKGNFPGRFSGRQFSNSRSEMNVSTLELGDSALYLCASSLPGVTEAFFGQGTRLTVV.

This chain links TRBV9 with TRBJ2-7; no reliable D call. Trimming shortened V by 0 bases and J by 5 bases, and 12 bases separated the two germline ends. Germline V gene lookup returns CDR1 SGDLS and CDR2 YYNGEE. This CDR3 contains 14 residues. The CDR3 loop is CASSVDQVIHEQYF. CDR3 bases: TGTGCCAGCAGCGTAGACCAGGTGATCCACGAGCAGTACTTC.

The chain's CDR3 is CSVEDDYSSYNEQFF. In nucleotides, the CDR3 is TGCAGCGTTGAAGATGACTACAGCTCCTACAATGAGCAGTTCTTC. The rearrangement joins TRBV29-1 to TRBJ2-1; weak D call: TRBD2 (5 bases). The length of the CDR3 is 15 residues. CDR1 SQVTM and CDR2 ANQGSEA come from the germline V gene. The V gene lost 0 bases and the J gene lost 0 bases, with 9 bases spanning the gap.

The genes are TRBV15 and TRBJ2-5, with D possibly being TRBD1 (5 bases). The CDR3 loop spans 15 amino acids. Germline V CDR1 and CDR2: LNHNV, YYDKDF (reference sequence). Between the trimmed V and J ends, which lost 0 bases and 7 bases, there was a span of 15 bases. The CDR3 bases are TGTGCCACCAGCAGAGATCGCAGGGTCGGCTGGACCCAGTACTTC. Translating it yields CATSRDRRVGWTQYF.

This chain links TRBV7-9 with TRBJ2-7, with a possible D match to TRBD2 (6 bases). This CDR3 region has 15 residues. Looked up from germline, CDR1 is SEHNR and CDR2 is FQNEAQ (reference sequence). V gave up 5 bases and J gave up 0 bases, with 14 bases separating them. The CDR3 is CASSQEEGSSYEQYF. The DNA of the CDR3 is TGTGCCAGCAGCCAAGAGGAGGGGAGCTCCTACGAGCAGTACTTC.

The chain has TRBV27 and TRBJ1-5; D gene uncertain. The length of the CDR3 is 18 residues. V lost 6 bases, J lost 0 bases, and 21 bases lay in between. CDR1 and CDR2 (germline): MNHEY, SMNVEV (reference sequence). Here the CDR3 reads CASRPLGWVGDSNQPQHF. DNA of the CDR3: TGTGCCAGCAGACCCTTGGGCTGGGTCGGGGATAGCAATCAGCCCCAGCATTTT.

The rearrangement links TRBV10-1 to TRBJ1-4; TRBD1 aligns across 9 bases. This CDR3 is built from 16 residues. Germline CDR1 WNHNN, CDR2 SYGVQD (reference sequence). V shed 2 bases and J 3 bases; nucleotides not matched to a gene: 4. The CDR3 sequence is CASSEPDRGPNEKLFF. The CDR3 DNA reads TGCGCCAGCAGTGAGCCGGACAGGGGCCCTAATGAAAAACTGTTTTTT.

This clone showed up just a few times. The V call is TRBV4-1, the J call TRBJ2-7, with TRBD1 identical over 10 bases. With V trimmed by 0 bases and J by 4 bases, 9 bases remained unmatched. This CDR3 spans 17 amino acids. Germline V lookup: CDR1 MGHRA, CDR2 YSYEKL. The CDR3 is CASSQEYTGTGVYEQYF. The CDR3 DNA reads as TGCGCCAGCAGCCAAGAGTACACCGGGACAGGGGTTTACGAGCAGTACTTC.